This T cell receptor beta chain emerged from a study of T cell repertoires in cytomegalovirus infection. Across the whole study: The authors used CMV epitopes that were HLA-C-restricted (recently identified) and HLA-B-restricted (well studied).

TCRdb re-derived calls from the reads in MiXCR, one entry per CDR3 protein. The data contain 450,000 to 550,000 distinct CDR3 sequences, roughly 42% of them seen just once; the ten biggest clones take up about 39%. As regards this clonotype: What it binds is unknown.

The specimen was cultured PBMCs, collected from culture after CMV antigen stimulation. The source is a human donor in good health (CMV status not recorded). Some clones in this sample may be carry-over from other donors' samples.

CDR3 residues: CASSLGGGTGYEQYF. The CDR3 region has the DNA TGTGCCAGCAGCTTAGGGGGAGGGACCGGGTACGAGCAGTACTTC. The V call is TRBV7-2, the J call TRBJ2-7, with TRBD2 identical over 7 bases. Germline V CDR1 and CDR2: SGHTA, FQGNSA. This CDR3 has 15 amino acids. The J segment lost 4 bases and the V segment lost 1 base, leaving 7 bases of the junction unmatched.